The 8 T cell receptor beta chains below come from one sample, sequenced in a study of blood T cell repertoires in COVID-19. Sequencing was performed with immunoSEQ multiplex PCR; in TCRdb, only in-frame clones are kept and a portion is missing. Here the sample spans tens of thousands of clones, more than 75% being singletons. Sequenced material: peripheral blood. The source of these receptors is a woman between 65 and 79 years old with acute or convalescent COVID-19.

V usage is TRBV6-7 and J usage is TRBJ1-4; D is unclear. TRBV6-7 is placed among ORFs of uncertain function. The CDR3 totals 13 residues. The V end lost 7 bases, the J end lost 6 bases, and 12 bases lay between the germline ends. This CDR3 is CASTAGGDEKLFF. The CDR3 nucleotides are TGTGCCAGCACGGCAGGAGGAGATGAAAAACTGTTTTTT.

This rearrangement joins TRBV7-2 to TRBJ1-6; D gene uncertain. The V and J ends lost 8 bases and 6 bases respectively, with 8 bases between them. CDR1 and CDR2 from the germline V gene are SGHTA and FQGNSA. CDR3 length: 12 residues. The CDR3 bases are TGTGCCAGCGCGGTGACTAATTCACCCCTCCACTTT. It codes for CASAVTNSPLHF. The entire variable domain, with the rest obtained from reference TRBV7-2 and TRBJ1-6, is as follows: GAGVSQSPSNKVTEKGKDVELRCDPISGHTALYWYRQSLGQGLEFLIYFQGNSAPDKSGLPSDRFSAERTGGSVSTLTIQRTQQEDSAVYLCASAVTNSPLHFGNGTRLTVT.

The rearrangement joins TRBV9 to TRBJ1-1, with TRBD1 matching 8 bases. Germline CDR1 and CDR2: SGDLS and YYNGEE. V shed 3 bases, J shed 4 bases, and the junction held 8 bases outside the gene matches. The length of the CDR3 is 15 residues. The DNA of the CDR3 is TGTGCCAGCAGCGCCGGGACAGGCTCCGGCACTGAAGCTTTCTTT. This translates into CASSAGTGSGTEAFF.

The chain recombines TRBV18 with TRBJ1-6; possible D gene TRBD1, 5 bases. Germline V lookup: CDR1 KGHSH, CDR2 LQKENI. V was cut by 3 bases and J by 9 bases, with 15 bases left in between. The CDR3 contains 15 residues. The CDR3 region has the DNA TGTGCCAGCTCACCCGAGGGAGGGGTTGGTTCACCCCTCCACTTT. This gives the protein CASSPEGGVGSPLHF.

This chain connects TRBV28 to TRBJ1-2; D not certain. Trimming stripped 6 bases from V and 0 bases from J, with 14 bases between. Germline CDR1 and CDR2: MDHEN and SYDVKM. The CDR3 is 15 amino acids. CDR3 sequence reads: CASSSSPLANYGYTF. CDR3 nucleotide sequence: TGTGCCAGCAGCTCCTCCCCGTTAGCTAACTATGGCTACACCTTC.

This clone was recorded a few times. V is TRBV7-2 and J is TRBJ2-1, with D maybe TRBD2 (6 bases). The germline gives CDR1 SGHTA, CDR2 FQGNSA. The CDR3 runs to 14 residues. Trimming removed 2 bases at V and 3 bases at J, with 8 bases between. CDR3 sequence: CASSLSGYYNEQFF. The DNA for the CDR3 is TGTGCCAGCAGCTTAAGCGGGTACTACAATGAGCAGTTCTTC.

This clone was observed a handful of times. The chain couples TRBV14 to TRBJ1-1; weak D call: TRBD1 (5 bases). Germline V lookup: CDR1 SGHDN, CDR2 FVKESK. V lost 1 base, J lost 1 base, and 7 bases lay in between. The CDR3 totals 14 residues. CDR3 bases: TGTGCCAGCAGCCAAGCCCAGGGGAACACTGAAGCTTTCTTT. It is translated as CASSQAQGNTEAFF.

J is TRBJ1-5 and V is TRBV3-1 (or the pseudogene TRBV3-2), with 9 bases identical to TRBD1. The ends lost 4 bases at V and 0 bases at J; junction bases unmatched: 4. The CDR3 spans 16 residues. The germline V gene encodes CDR1 LGHDT and CDR2 YNNKEL (reference sequence). The CDR3 DNA sequence: TGTGCCAGCAGCCGAGGGACAGGGAATAGCAATCAGCCCCAGCATTTT. Encoded protein: CASSRGTGNSNQPQHF.